The present entry profiles one T cell receptor beta chain with its context. The antigen is unknown. The junction differs from germline at one of its ends, possibly a read error. Patients were all untreated before their thyroid surgery. There are 16 residues in the CDR3. The germline V gene has CDR1 MNHNS and CDR2 SASEGT. How the authors handled the data: What underpinned the distant-metastasis classifier for papillary thyroid cancer was the set of CDR3 differences across clinicopathological groups. TCRdb redid the clone calls on the PCR reads using MiXCR. V and J calls and clone size were set by TCRdb, not the authors. The table records approximately 4,000 clones, about two fifths of them present only once. This specimen comes from a study of metastatic and nonmetastatic thyroid tumors. Study-wide background: A comparison of repertoires was made across blood and tumor or nodule tissue from malignant and benign thyroid patients.

General study findings and limits: Malignant thyroid tumors reportedly had TCR beta diversity that was significantly higher than in benign nodules, in blood and tumor.

This TCR came from a male donor with papillary thyroid cancer or a benign thyroid nodule (not recorded which). Some clones in this sample may be carry-over from other donors' samples. Sequencing was done on a sample of tumor tissue. V and J are TRBV6-1 and TRBJ1-1, with 8 nucleotides matching TRBD1. In nucleotides, the CDR3 is TGCGACAGCAGTGAAATAATATACAGGGGGGACACTGAAGCTTTCTTT. It encodes CDSSEIIYRGDTEAFF.